The next 30 T cell receptor beta chains were all read from a single sample in a study of PD-1 blockade in classical Hodgkin lymphoma. Autologous stem cell transplantation was followed by relapse in every patient, and brentuximab vedotin exposure varied. Clones were read by immunoSEQ multiplex PCR, and TCRdb kept only the in-frame ones, dropping some. The profile covers around 39,000 clones, with less than 85% appearing a single time and roughly 15% taken by the ten largest. The source material was peripheral blood mononuclear cells (PBMCs), sampled before the second cycle of nivolumab. The receptors here all came from a human donor with classical Hodgkin lymphoma.

In DNA form, the CDR3 reads TGTGCCTGGAGTAAGGGGGGGTCAGATACGCAGTATTTT. Encoded protein: CAWSKGGSDTQYF. The chain is built from TRBV30 and TRBJ2-3; a weak D match, TRBD2 (7 bases). V lost 2 bases and J lost 4, with 10 bases in between. Germline CDR1 GTSNPN, CDR2 SVGIG (reference sequence). This CDR3 has 13 amino acids.

This clone was seen a single time. V gene TRBV29-1 combines with J gene TRBJ2-5; D not certain. V lost 4 bases and J lost 7, with 16 bases in between. The CDR3 contains 13 residues. Per germline, CDR1 SQVTM and CDR2 ANQGSEA. The DNA of the CDR3 is TGCAGCGTTGGTGGTCAGTTCCCTGGGACCCAGTACTTC. This codes for CSVGGQFPGTQYF.

This clone was observed a single time. This chain uses TRBV5-1 with TRBJ2-5, with 7 bases aligning to TRBD2. V dropped 4 bases and J dropped 2; count of bases not matched to a gene: 5. Germline CDR1 is SGHRS and CDR2 is YFSETQ. This CDR3 contains 14 residues. The chain's CDR3 is CASSPGGIQETQYF. DNA of the CDR3: TGCGCCAGCAGCCCCGGGGGGATACAAGAGACCCAGTACTTC.

The genes are TRBV29-1 and TRBJ1-2, with D possibly TRBD1 on 5 matching bases. Germline V CDR1 and CDR2: SQVTM, ANQGSEA. The CDR3 consists of 14 residues. V gave up 1 base and J gave up 8 bases, with 17 bases separating them. The CDR3 nucleotides read TGCAGCGTTGAAGTGGTACGGCAGGGTAAAGGCTACACCTTC. Residues: CSVEVVRQGKGYTF.

In this sample, this clone turned up a few times. The gene calls are TRBV6-5 and TRBJ2-3, with a tentative D call TRBD1 (6 bases). V was clipped by 2 bases and J by 14 bases, with 17 bases between them. Germline V lookup: CDR1 MNHEY, CDR2 SVGAGI. The CDR3 extends over 13 amino acids. CDR3 DNA sequence: TGTGCCAGCAGTTACGGCGCGGCGGACAGTAGGTATTTT. It yields the protein CASSYGAADSRYF.

This clone has a handful of counts. The germline gene is not matched at one end of the junction; a read error may be the cause. The V gene is TRBV5-5, the J gene TRBJ2-3; D unclear. From germline, CDR1 is SGHKS and CDR2 YYEKEE (reference sequence). The CDR3 runs 14 residues. The CDR3 is CASSQGPGTDTQYF. CDR3 in DNA: TGCGCCAGCAGCCAAGGACCAGGCACAGATACGCAGTATTTT.

This chain links TRBV10-3 with TRBJ2-5; 8 nucleotides match TRBD2. The CDR3 runs to 16 residues. Germline V gene lookup returns CDR1 ENHRY and CDR2 SYGVKD. V lost 6 bases to trimming and J lost 5 bases; unmatched junction nucleotides: 14. CDR3 nucleotides: TGTGCCATCAGCTTGCACGGGGGGGGTGCGGAGGAGACCCAGTACTTC. Its protein product is CAISLHGGGAEETQYF.

The CDR3 bases are TGCGCCAGCAGCCAAGCTTACCGGGACTACAGCTCCTACAATGAGCAGTTCTTC. This codes for CASSQAYRDYSSYNEQFF. The rearrangement links TRBV4-3 to TRBJ2-1; 7 bases align to TRBD2. Per germline, CDR1 LGHNA and CDR2 YSLEER. The CDR3 contains 18 residues. V shed 1 base and J 0 bases; nucleotides not matched to a gene: 9.

The rearrangement links TRBV6-1 to TRBJ1-5; D may be TRBD1 (5 bases). From germline, CDR1 is MNHNS and CDR2 SASEGT. Trimming removed 4 bases from V and 11 bases from J, with 15 bases in between. The CDR3 consists of 13 residues. This chain's CDR3 is CASSGSLEGAQHF. For the CDR3, the DNA is TGTGCCAGCAGTGGAAGTCTGGAAGGGGCCCAGCATTTT.

The V and J genes are TRBV6-5 and TRBJ1-1; 8 bases map to TRBD1. Germline V gives CDR1 MNHEY, CDR2 SVGAGI. Trimming cost V 2 bases and J 4 bases; bases outside gene matches: 3. The CDR3 totals 14 residues. The CDR3 region is CASSYGQGVTEAFF. The CDR3 region has the DNA TGTGCCAGCAGTTACGGACAGGGAGTCACTGAAGCTTTCTTT.

The J gene is TRBJ1-3, the V gene TRBV10-3, with D uncertain. This CDR3 comprises 13 residues. Germline V gives CDR1 ENHRY, CDR2 SYGVKD. V was clipped by 10 bases and J by 0 bases, with 10 bases between them. The CDR3 DNA sequence: TGTGCCACAACAGTCGACTCTGGAAACACCATATATTTT. Translation gives CATTVDSGNTIYF.

The sample holds a few counts of this clone. The genes are TRBV4-1 and TRBJ2-1; maybe TRBD2 (6 bases). V lost 0 bases and J 0 bases, leaving 9 bases between the germline ends. CDR1 is MGHRA and CDR2 is YSYEKL in the germline V gene. The CDR3 totals 16 residues. CDR3 sequence: CASSQDPRGSYNEQFF. The DNA for the CDR3 is TGCGCCAGCAGCCAAGATCCGCGGGGCTCCTACAATGAGCAGTTCTTC.

This chain links TRBV4-3 with TRBJ2-7; D could derive from TRBD1 or TRBD2 (5 bases each). V was pared by 3 bases and J by 6 bases, with 21 bases between. The CDR3 spans 16 residues. CDR1 is LGHNA, CDR2 YSLEER, per germline. Written as DNA, the CDR3 is TGCGCCAGCAGCCAGAAGAGGGACGCCCCCCCTCGCGAGCAGTACTTC. It translates to CASSQKRDAPPREQYF.

This chain links TRBV7-6 with TRBJ2-2; the D gene is possibly TRBD1 (6 bases). Germline values: CDR1 SGHVS, CDR2 FNYEAQ. Trimming pared 1 base from V and 10 bases from J, leaving 13 bases between. The CDR3 runs 14 residues. CDR3 DNA sequence: TGTGCCAGCAGCTTAGAAGGGGGTCCCGAGGAGCTGTTTTTT. Its translation is CASSLEGGPEELFF.

The V call is TRBV6-6, the J call TRBJ2-2; D perhaps matches TRBD2 (5 bases). Per the germline V gene, CDR1 is MNHNY and CDR2 is SVGAGI (reference sequence). This CDR3 spans 15 amino acids. The ends were cut back, 6 bases at V and 6 bases at J, with 17 bases in the middle. For the CDR3, the DNA is TGTGCCAGCAGCGTCAGCGGAGCGGCGTCCGGGGAGCTGTTTTTT. It codes for CASSVSGAASGELFF.

The CDR3 DNA reads as TGTGCCAGCAGCTCCGGAGGTAACTATGGCTACACCTTC. It is translated as CASSSGGNYGYTF. The gene calls are TRBV5-5 and TRBJ1-2; D ambiguous. CDR3 length: 13 residues. CDR1 is SGHKS, CDR2 YYEKEE, per germline (reference sequence). The V and J ends lost 3 bases and 1 base respectively, with 7 bases between them.

The sample holds a few counts of this clone. An end of the junction differs from the germline gene, which may be a read error. The V call is TRBV5-6, the J call TRBJ2-7; no reliable D call. Germline CDR1 is SGHDT and CDR2 is YYEEEE. CDR3 length: 14 amino acids. CDR3 DNA sequence: TGTGCCAGCTCCAGAGGACCTTACTCCCACGAGCAGTACTTC. It translates to CASSRGPYSHEQYF. Full variable domain (remainder filled in from reference TRBV5-6 and TRBJ2-7): DAGVTQSPTHLIKTRGQQVTLRCSPKSGHDTVSWYQQALGQGPQFIFQYYEEEERQRGNFPDRFSGHQFPNYSSELNVNALLLGDSALYLCASSRGPYSHEQYFGPGTRLTVT.

Here the CDR3 reads CASSQGLAGVNTQYF. CDR3 sequence (DNA): TGTGCCAGCAGCCAGGGACTAGCGGGGGTGAATACGCAGTATTTT. The V and J genes are TRBV7-2 and TRBJ2-3; 14 bases are shared with TRBD2. The CDR3 length is 15 residues. Germline V gives CDR1 SGHTA, CDR2 FQGNSA. Trimming cost V 5 bases and J 7 bases; bases outside gene matches: 5.

The chain is built from TRBV30 and TRBJ2-2; 8 bases agree with TRBD2. J gave up 5 bases and V 2 bases, and 19 bases lay outside the gene matches. The CDR3 runs 19 residues. Germline-derived CDR1 and CDR2 are GTSNPN and SVGIG (reference sequence). CDR3 region: CAWSQTRGGSLWETGELFF. As DNA, the CDR3 is TGTGCCTGGAGTCAAACTCGGGGGGGGAGCCTCTGGGAGACCGGGGAGCTGTTTTTT.

The chain uses TRBV5-1 and TRBJ2-7, with a weak D call TRBD1 (5 bases). In germline, CDR1 is SGHRS, CDR2 YFSETQ. The length of the CDR3 is 15 residues. V dropped 5 bases and J dropped 1 base, with 16 bases sitting between them. The CDR3 loop reads CASRGGAGSSYEQYF. CDR3 sequence (DNA): TGCGCCAGCAGGGGTGGGGCAGGATCGTCCTACGAGCAGTACTTC.

This clone was recorded a few times. Other DNA sequences within the sample encode an identical CDR3. V gene TRBV6-6 combines with J gene TRBJ2-7; the D call may be TRBD1 or TRBD2 (5 bases each). The CDR3 length is 14 residues. V was pared by 0 bases and J by 2 bases, with 8 bases between. Germline V lookup: CDR1 MNHNY, CDR2 SVGAGI (reference sequence). CDR3 coding DNA: TGTGCCAGCAGTTACTCGCAGGGACCCTACGAGCAGTACTTC. This sequence encodes CASSYSQGPYEQYF.

The V gene is TRBV5-1, the J gene TRBJ2-5, with D perhaps TRBD1 (6 bases). CDR1 is SGHRS, CDR2 YFSETQ, per germline. V was shortened by 3 bases and J by 2 bases, with 23 bases between the two germline ends. The CDR3 covers 18 residues. The CDR3 bases are TGCGCCAGCAGCTACGACAGGACCCTACGATTTTCGCAAGAGACCCAGTACTTC. Its protein is CASSYDRTLRFSQETQYF.

This clone was found a few times. This chain joins TRBV27 and TRBJ1-5, with TRBD1 matching 7 bases. The CDR3 is 14 amino acids. The J segment lost 3 bases and the V segment lost 6 bases, leaving 5 bases of the junction unmatched. Per the germline V gene, CDR1 is MNHEY and CDR2 is SMNVEV (reference sequence). The CDR3 spells CASRPGGLNQPQHF. CDR3 bases: TGTGCCAGCAGGCCAGGGGGTCTCAATCAGCCCCAGCATTTT.

CDR3 residues: CASRTGTNYGYTF. The CDR3 region has the DNA TGTGCCAGCAGGACCGGGACCAACTATGGCTACACCTTC. The rearrangement uses TRBV6-5 and TRBJ1-2, with D maybe TRBD1 (5 bases). V lost 6 bases, J lost 2 bases, and 10 bases lay in between. Germline V gene lookup returns CDR1 MNHEY and CDR2 SVGAGI. The CDR3 contains 13 residues.

The chain recombines TRBV4-3 with TRBJ1-1, with D possibly TRBD1 on 5 matching bases. V shed 1 base and J shed 1 base, with 10 bases lying between them. The CDR3 totals 15 residues. The germline V gene has CDR1 LGHNA and CDR2 YSLEER. CDR3 region: CASSQVWDGNTEAFF. In nucleotides, the CDR3 is TGCGCCAGCAGCCAAGTTTGGGACGGGAACACTGAAGCTTTCTTT.

This chain links TRBV5-1 with TRBJ2-1; unclear D gene. The CDR3 is made up of 13 amino acids. Trimming pared 0 bases from V and 6 bases from J, leaving 7 bases between. Germline assignment: CDR1 SGHRS and CDR2 YFSETQ. In DNA, the CDR3 is TGCGCCAGCAGCTTGGGAAGGGCCAATGAGCAGTTCTTC. The encoded protein is CASSLGRANEQFF.

This chain links TRBV11-2 with TRBJ2-3, with 7 bases aligning to TRBD2. The junction had 10 bases not matched to a gene; V was cut back by 2 bases and J by 11 bases. The CDR3 is 14 residues long. Germline-derived CDR1 and CDR2 are SGHAT and FQNNGV. The CDR3 spells CASSLSLLAAWQYF. Written as DNA, the CDR3 is TGTGCCAGCAGCTTATCTTTGCTAGCGGCTTGGCAGTATTTT. Complete variable domain (other parts from reference TRBV11-2 and TRBJ2-3): EAGVAQSPRYKIIEKRQSVAFWCNPISGHATLYWYQQILGQGPKLLIQFQNNGVVDDSQLPKDRFSAERLKGVDSTLKIQPAKLEDSAVYLCASSLSLLAAWQYFGPGTRLTVL.

The V gene is TRBV4-1, the J gene TRBJ2-7; D possibly corresponds to TRBD1 (5 bases). There are 14 residues in the CDR3. V shed 4 bases and J shed 1 base, with 11 bases lying between them. Germline V CDR1 and CDR2: MGHRA, YSYEKL. CDR3 nucleotide sequence: TGCGCCAGCAGCCTAGACAGCCGTTCCTACGAGCAGTACTTC. This codes for CASSLDSRSYEQYF.

The V and J genes are TRBV5-5 and TRBJ2-7, with 7 bases aligning to TRBD1. J was trimmed by 2 bases and V by 4 bases; bases with no gene match: 3. Germline V gene lookup returns CDR1 SGHKS and CDR2 YYEKEE (reference sequence). The CDR3 runs 13 residues. The CDR3 reads CASSAGTAYEQYF. The CDR3 DNA sequence: TGTGCCAGCAGCGCCGGGACAGCCTACGAGCAGTACTTC.

The rearrangement links TRBV6-6 to TRBJ2-1; D not resolved. Trimming stripped 6 bases from V and 5 bases from J, with 14 bases between. The CDR3 length is 14 residues. Germline V gene data show CDR1 as MNHNY and CDR2 as SVGAGI (reference sequence). CDR3 region: CASSVTGPHNEQFF. Written as DNA, the CDR3 is TGTGCCAGCAGCGTAACCGGGCCTCACAATGAGCAGTTCTTC.